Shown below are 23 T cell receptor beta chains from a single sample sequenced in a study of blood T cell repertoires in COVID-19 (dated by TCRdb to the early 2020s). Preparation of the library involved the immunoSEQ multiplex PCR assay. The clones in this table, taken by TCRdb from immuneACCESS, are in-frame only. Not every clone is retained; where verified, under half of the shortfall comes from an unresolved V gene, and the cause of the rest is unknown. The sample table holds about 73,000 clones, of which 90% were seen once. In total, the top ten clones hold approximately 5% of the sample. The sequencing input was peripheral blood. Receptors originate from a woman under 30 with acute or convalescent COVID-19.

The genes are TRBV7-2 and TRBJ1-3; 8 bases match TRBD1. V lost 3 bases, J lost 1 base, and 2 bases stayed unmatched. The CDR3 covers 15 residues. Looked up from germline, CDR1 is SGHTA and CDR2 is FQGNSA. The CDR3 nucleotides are TGTGCCAGCAGCTTTGACAGGGGATCTGGAAACACCATATATTTT. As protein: CASSFDRGSGNTIYF.

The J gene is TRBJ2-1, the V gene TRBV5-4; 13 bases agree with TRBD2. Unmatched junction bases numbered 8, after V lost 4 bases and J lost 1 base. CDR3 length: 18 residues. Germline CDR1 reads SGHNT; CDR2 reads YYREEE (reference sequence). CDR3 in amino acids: CASSPSRLAGGSYNEQFF. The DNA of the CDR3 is TGTGCCAGCAGCCCAAGCCGACTAGCGGGGGGTTCCTACAATGAGCAGTTCTTC.

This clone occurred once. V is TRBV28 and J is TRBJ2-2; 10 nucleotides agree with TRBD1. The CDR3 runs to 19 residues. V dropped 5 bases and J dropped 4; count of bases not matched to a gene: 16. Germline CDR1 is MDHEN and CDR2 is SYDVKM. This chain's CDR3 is CASSPGQGVFGSSTGELFF. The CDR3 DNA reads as TGTGCCAGCAGTCCCGGACAGGGGGTCTTCGGTTCGAGCACCGGGGAGCTGTTTTTT.

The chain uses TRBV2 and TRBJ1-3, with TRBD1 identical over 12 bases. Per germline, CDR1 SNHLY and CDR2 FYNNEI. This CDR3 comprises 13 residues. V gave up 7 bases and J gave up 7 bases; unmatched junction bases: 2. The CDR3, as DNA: TGTGCCAGCAAGGGACAGGGGGCTAACACCATATATTTT. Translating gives CASKGQGANTIYF.

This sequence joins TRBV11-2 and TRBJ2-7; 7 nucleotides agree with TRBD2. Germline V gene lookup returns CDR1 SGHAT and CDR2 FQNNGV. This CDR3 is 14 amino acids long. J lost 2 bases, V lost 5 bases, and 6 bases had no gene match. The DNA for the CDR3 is TGTGCCAGCAGCGAGGGAGGGGTGACCTACGAGCAGTACTTC. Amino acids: CASSEGGVTYEQYF.

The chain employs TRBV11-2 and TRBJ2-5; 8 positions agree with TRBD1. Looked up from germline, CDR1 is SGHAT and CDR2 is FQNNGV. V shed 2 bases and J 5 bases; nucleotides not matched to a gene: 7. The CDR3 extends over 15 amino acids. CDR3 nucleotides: TGTGCCAGCAGCTTATCAGGACAGGGCTATGAGACCCAGTACTTC. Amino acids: CASSLSGQGYETQYF.

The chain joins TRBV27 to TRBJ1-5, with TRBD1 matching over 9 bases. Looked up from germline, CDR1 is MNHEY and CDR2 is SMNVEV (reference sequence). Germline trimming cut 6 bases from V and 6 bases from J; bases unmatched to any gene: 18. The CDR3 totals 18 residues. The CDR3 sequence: CASSPKFMDRGFGQPQHF. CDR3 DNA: TGTGCCAGCAGCCCTAAGTTTATGGACAGGGGCTTCGGTCAGCCCCAGCATTTT.

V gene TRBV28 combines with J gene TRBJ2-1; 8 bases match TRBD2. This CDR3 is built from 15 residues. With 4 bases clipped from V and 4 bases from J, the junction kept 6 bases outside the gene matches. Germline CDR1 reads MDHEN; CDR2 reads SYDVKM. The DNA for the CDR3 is TGTGCCAGCAGTTCAGCGGGGGCTGTATACAATGAGCAGTTCTTC. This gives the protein CASSSAGAVYNEQFF.

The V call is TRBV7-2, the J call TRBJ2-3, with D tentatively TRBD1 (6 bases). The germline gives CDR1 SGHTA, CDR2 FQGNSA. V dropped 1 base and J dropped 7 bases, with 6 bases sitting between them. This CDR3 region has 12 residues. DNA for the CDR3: TGTGCCAGCAGCTTAGGGGGGCATACGCAGTATTTT. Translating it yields CASSLGGHTQYF.

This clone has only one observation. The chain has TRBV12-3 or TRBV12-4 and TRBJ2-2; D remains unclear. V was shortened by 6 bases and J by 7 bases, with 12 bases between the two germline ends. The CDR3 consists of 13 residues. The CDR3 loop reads CASSRQNGGELFF. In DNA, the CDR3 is TGTGCCAGCAGCCGTCAGAATGGCGGGGAGCTGTTTTTT.

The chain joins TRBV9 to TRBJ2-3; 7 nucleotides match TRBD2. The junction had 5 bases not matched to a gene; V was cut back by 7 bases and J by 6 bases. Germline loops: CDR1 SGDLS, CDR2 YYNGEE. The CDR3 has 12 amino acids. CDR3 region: CASGRAGDTQYF. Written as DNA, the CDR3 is TGTGCCAGCGGGAGGGCCGGGGATACGCAGTATTTT.

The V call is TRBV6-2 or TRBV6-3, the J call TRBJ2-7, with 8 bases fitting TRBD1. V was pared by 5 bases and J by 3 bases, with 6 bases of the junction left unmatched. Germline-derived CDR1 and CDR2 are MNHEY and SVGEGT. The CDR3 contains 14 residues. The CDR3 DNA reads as TGTGCCAGCAGTCAACCCGGGACAGGCTACGAGCAGTACTTC. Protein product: CASSQPGTGYEQYF.

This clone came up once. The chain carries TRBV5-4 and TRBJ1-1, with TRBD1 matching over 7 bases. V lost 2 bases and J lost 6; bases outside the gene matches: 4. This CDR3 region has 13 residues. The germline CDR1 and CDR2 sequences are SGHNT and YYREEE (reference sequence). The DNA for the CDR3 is TGTGCCAGCAGCTTCGTAGGGGGCGCTGAAGCTTTCTTT. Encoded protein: CASSFVGGAEAFF.

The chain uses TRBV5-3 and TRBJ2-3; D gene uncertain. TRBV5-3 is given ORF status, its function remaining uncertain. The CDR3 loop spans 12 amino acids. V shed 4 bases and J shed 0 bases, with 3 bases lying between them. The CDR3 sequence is CARSGSTDTQYF. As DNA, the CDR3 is TGTGCCAGAAGCGGCAGCACAGATACGCAGTATTTT.

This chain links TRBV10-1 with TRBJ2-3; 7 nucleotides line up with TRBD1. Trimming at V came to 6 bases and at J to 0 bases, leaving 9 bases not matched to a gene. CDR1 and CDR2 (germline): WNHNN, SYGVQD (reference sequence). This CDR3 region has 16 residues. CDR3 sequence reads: CASSLTNRGSTDTQYF. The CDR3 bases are TGCGCCAGCAGCTTAACAAACAGGGGAAGCACAGATACGCAGTATTTT.

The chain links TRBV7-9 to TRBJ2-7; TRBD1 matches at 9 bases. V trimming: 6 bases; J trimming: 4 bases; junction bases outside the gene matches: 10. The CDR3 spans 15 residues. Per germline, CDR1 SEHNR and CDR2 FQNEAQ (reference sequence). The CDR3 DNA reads TGTGCCAGCAGTCGAACCGGGACAGGGTTTTACGAGCAGTACTTC. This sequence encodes CASSRTGTGFYEQYF.

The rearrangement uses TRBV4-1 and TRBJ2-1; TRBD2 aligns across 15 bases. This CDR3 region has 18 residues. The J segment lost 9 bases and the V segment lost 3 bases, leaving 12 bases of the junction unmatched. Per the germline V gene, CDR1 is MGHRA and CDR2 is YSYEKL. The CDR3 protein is CASSHLGGTSGRRGEQFF. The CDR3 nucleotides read TGCGCCAGCAGCCACCTTGGTGGGACTAGCGGGAGGAGGGGTGAGCAGTTCTTC.

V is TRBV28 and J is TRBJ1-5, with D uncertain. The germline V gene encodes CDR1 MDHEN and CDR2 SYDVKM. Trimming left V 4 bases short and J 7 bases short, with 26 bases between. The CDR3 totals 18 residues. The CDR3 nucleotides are TGTGCCAGCAGTTCCCACCCCGGGCGGGGAGGTTTAGGGCAGCCCCAGCATTTT. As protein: CASSSHPGRGGLGQPQHF.

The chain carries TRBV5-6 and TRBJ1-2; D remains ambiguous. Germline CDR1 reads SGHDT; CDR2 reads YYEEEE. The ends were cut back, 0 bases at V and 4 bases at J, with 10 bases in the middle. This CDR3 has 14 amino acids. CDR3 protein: CASSLGSGPYGYTF. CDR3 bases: TGTGCCAGCAGCTTGGGGTCAGGCCCCTATGGCTACACCTTC.

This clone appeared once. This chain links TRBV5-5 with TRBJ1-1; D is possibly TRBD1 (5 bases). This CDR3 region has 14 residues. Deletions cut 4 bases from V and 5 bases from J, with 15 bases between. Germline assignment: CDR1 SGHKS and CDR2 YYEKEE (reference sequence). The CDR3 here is CASSGTGAQTEAFF. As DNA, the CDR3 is TGTGCCAGCAGCGGAACAGGCGCTCAGACTGAAGCTTTCTTT.

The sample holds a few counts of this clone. The CDR3 DNA reads as TGTGCCAGCAGTTCGGAAGGGGTTGACTATGGCTACACCTTC. Its protein is CASSSEGVDYGYTF. This chain uses TRBV28 with TRBJ1-2, with D tentatively TRBD1 (5 bases). Trimming took 4 bases from V and 3 from J, leaving 12 bases between them. The CDR3 consists of 14 residues. Per germline, CDR1 MDHEN and CDR2 SYDVKM.

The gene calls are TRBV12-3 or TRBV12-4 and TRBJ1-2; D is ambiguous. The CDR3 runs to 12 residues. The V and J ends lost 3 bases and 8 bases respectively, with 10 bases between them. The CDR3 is CASSFGVGGYTF. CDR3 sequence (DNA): TGTGCCAGCAGTTTTGGAGTCGGGGGCTACACCTTC.

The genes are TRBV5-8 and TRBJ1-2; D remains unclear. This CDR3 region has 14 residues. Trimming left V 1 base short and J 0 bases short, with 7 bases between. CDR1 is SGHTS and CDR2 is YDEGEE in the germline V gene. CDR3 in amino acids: CASSLRQANYGYTF. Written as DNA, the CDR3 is TGTGCCAGCAGCTTGCGCCAGGCTAACTATGGCTACACCTTC. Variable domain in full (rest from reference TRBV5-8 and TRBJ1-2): EAGVTQSPTHLIKTRGQQATLRCSPISGHTSVYWYQQALGLGLQFLLWYDEGEERNRGNFPPRFSGRQFPNYSSELNVNALELEDSALYLCASSLRQANYGYTFGSGTRLTVV.